This passage covers 2 T cell receptor beta chains from one sample sequenced in a study of blood T cell repertoires in COVID-19. The protocol was immunoSEQ multiplex PCR, while the TCRdb copy is restricted to in-frame clones and leaves out a portion. The sample comprises about 48,000 clones, around 86% of which are singletons, and less than 3% rests with the top ten. Material: peripheral blood. Every receptor here comes from a woman older than 75 with COVID-19, enrolled during active disease.

The rearrangement links TRBV5-1 to TRBJ1-1, with D unresolved. The germline V and J ends were trimmed by 4 bases and 3 bases, with 7 bases remaining between them. The CDR3 has 12 residues. Per germline, CDR1 SGHRS and CDR2 YFSETQ. CDR3 amino acids: CASSNKYTEAFF. The CDR3 DNA reads TGCGCCAGCAGCAACAAGTACACTGAAGCTTTCTTT.

This chain joins TRBV3-1 (or the pseudogene TRBV3-2) and TRBJ2-1, with TRBD2 as a possible D gene (6 bases). Trimming took off 3 bases at V and 9 bases at J, with 15 bases between the two ends. The CDR3 is 14 residues long. Germline assignment: CDR1 LGHDT and CDR2 YNNKEL (reference sequence). The CDR3 region has the DNA TGTGCCAGCAGCCAGTCCGGGGGTTTCGGTGAGCAGTTCTTC. Translating it yields CASSQSGGFGEQFF.